These T cell receptor beta chains were read from a single sample in a study of CD8+ T cells in alopecia areata. Data came from immunoSEQ multiplex PCR; TCRdb stores just in-frame clones and leaves some out. Among 130,000 to 150,000 clones listed, roughly 82% were seen once. The sequenced sample was CD8+ T cells sorted from blood, obtained at week 4, from a patient treated with tofacitinib. The receptor source for this set is a human donor with alopecia areata. Each CDR3 is given with its conserved first and last residue. Each record gives: V gene, J gene, clone size, D gene, CDR3 protein, CDR3 DNA. The D gene is left open where the match is weak. Rows give clone size only sometimes, using once, few, many, or a class for an expanded clone.

v_call: TRBV5-6
j_call: TRBJ2-7
clone_size: few
d_call: .
cdr3_aa: CASSSTVSYEQYF
cdr3_nt: TGTGCCAGCAGCTCGACAGTCTCCTACGAGCAGTACTTC

v_call: TRBV27
j_call: TRBJ2-7
clone_size: .
d_call: TRBD2
cdr3_aa: CASSLLRSGEPNYEQYF
cdr3_nt: TGTGCCAGCAGTCTACTCCGTAGCGGGGAGCCCAACTACGAGCAGTACTTC

v_call: TRBV4-2
j_call: TRBJ2-1
clone_size: .
d_call: TRBD2
cdr3_aa: CASSQALAGGYNEQFF
cdr3_nt: TGTGCCAGCAGCCAAGCTCTAGCGGGGGGATACAATGAGCAGTTCTTC

v_call: TRBV6-5
j_call: TRBJ2-7
clone_size: .
d_call: .
cdr3_aa: CATVFGAGQQYF
cdr3_nt: TGTGCCACCGTCTTTGGGGCAGGCCAGCAGTACTTC

v_call: TRBV7-9
j_call: TRBJ2-1
clone_size: .
d_call: TRBD2
cdr3_aa: CASSLSGGQDNEQFF
cdr3_nt: TGTGCCAGCAGCCTTAGCGGGGGACAAGACAATGAGCAGTTCTTC

v_call: TRBV7-9
j_call: TRBJ2-3
clone_size: few
d_call: .
cdr3_aa: CASSLEPDTQYF
cdr3_nt: TGTGCCAGCAGCTTAGAGCCTGATACGCAGTATTTT

v_call: TRBV15
j_call: TRBJ1-2
clone_size: .
d_call: .
cdr3_aa: CATSRSVGGSGYTF
cdr3_nt: TGTGCCACCAGCAGAAGTGTGGGGGGAAGCGGCTACACCTTC

v_call: TRBV7-7
j_call: TRBJ2-2
clone_size: .
d_call: .
cdr3_aa: CASSDFPTGELFF
cdr3_nt: TGTGCTAGCAGCGACTTCCCCACCGGGGAGCTGTTTTTT

v_call: TRBV25-1
j_call: TRBJ2-5
clone_size: .
d_call: .
cdr3_aa: CASSPRTPGTQYF
cdr3_nt: TGTGCCAGCAGCCCCCGGACCCCGGGGACCCAGTACTTC

v_call: TRBV7-9
j_call: TRBJ2-5
clone_size: .
d_call: TRBD2
cdr3_aa: CASSHRLSGGSGETQYF
cdr3_nt: TGTGCCAGCAGCCACCGGCTTAGCGGGGGGTCGGGCGAGACCCAGTACTTC

v_call: TRBV4-1
j_call: TRBJ2-7
clone_size: .
d_call: .
cdr3_aa: CASSQEEGRYEQYF
cdr3_nt: TGCGCCAGCAGCCAAGAGGAAGGACGCTACGAGCAGTACTTC

v_call: TRBV9
j_call: TRBJ1-5
clone_size: .
d_call: .
cdr3_aa: CASSTDGSNQPQHF
cdr3_nt: TGTGCCAGCAGCACGGACGGATCCAATCAGCCCCAGCATTTT

v_call: TRBV4-1
j_call: TRBJ2-5
clone_size: .
d_call: .
cdr3_aa: CASSHQGYGETQYF
cdr3_nt: TGCGCCAGCAGCCATCAGGGATACGGAGAGACCCAGTACTTC

v_call: TRBV6-5
j_call: TRBJ1-1
clone_size: .
d_call: TRBD1
cdr3_aa: CASSWYRGTEAFF
cdr3_nt: TGTGCCAGCAGTTGGTACAGGGGGACTGAAGCTTTCTTT

v_call: TRBV6-5
j_call: TRBJ2-3
clone_size: .
d_call: .
cdr3_aa: CASSYGAGTDTQYF
cdr3_nt: TGTGCCAGCAGTTACGGGGCTGGCACAGATACGCAGTATTTT

v_call: TRBV27
j_call: TRBJ2-3
clone_size: .
d_call: .
cdr3_aa: CASGETSTDTQYF
cdr3_nt: TGTGCCAGCGGAGAGACTAGCACAGATACGCAGTATTTT

v_call: TRBV4-3
j_call: TRBJ2-7
clone_size: .
d_call: .
cdr3_aa: CASSQDSGTHSYEQYF
cdr3_nt: TGCGCCAGCAGCCAAGATTCCGGGACTCACTCCTACGAGCAGTACTTC

v_call: TRBV13
j_call: TRBJ2-1
clone_size: .
d_call: TRBD2
cdr3_aa: CASGLAGAYNEQFF
cdr3_nt: TGTGCCAGCGGACTAGCGGGGGCATACAATGAGCAGTTCTTC

v_call: TRBV29-1
j_call: TRBJ2-1
clone_size: .
d_call: TRBD1
cdr3_aa: CSVEGQVVNEQFF
cdr3_nt: TGCAGCGTTGAGGGACAGGTGGTCAATGAGCAGTTCTTC

v_call: TRBV4-2
j_call: TRBJ2-7
clone_size: once
d_call: TRBD2
cdr3_aa: CASSPGLAGSEQYF
cdr3_nt: TGTGCCAGCAGCCCTGGACTAGCGGGGTCCGAGCAGTACTTC

v_call: TRBV6-5
j_call: TRBJ2-7
clone_size: few
d_call: .
cdr3_aa: CASSKQVFSYEQYF
cdr3_nt: TGTGCCAGCAGTAAACAGGTCTTCTCCTACGAGCAGTACTTC

v_call: TRBV4-1
j_call: TRBJ2-7
clone_size: .
d_call: TRBD1
cdr3_aa: CASSQVSGTVYEQYF
cdr3_nt: TGCGCCAGCAGCCAAGTTAGTGGGACAGTCTACGAGCAGTACTTC

v_call: TRBV27
j_call: TRBJ1-2
clone_size: .
d_call: TRBD1
cdr3_aa: CASSSPGQGTGYTF
cdr3_nt: TGTGCCAGCAGTTCCCCGGGACAGGGGACTGGCTACACCTTC

v_call: TRBV5-6
j_call: TRBJ1-1
clone_size: .
d_call: .
cdr3_aa: CASSFGGPNTEAFF
cdr3_nt: TGTGCCAGCAGCTTTGGGGGACCGAACACTGAAGCTTTCTTT

v_call: TRBV29-1
j_call: TRBJ2-1
clone_size: .
d_call: .
cdr3_aa: CGVEDNVIGQVKSYNEQFF
cdr3_nt: TGCGGCGTTGAAGATAATGTTATTGGGCAGGTAAAGTCCTACAATGAGCAGTTCTTC

v_call: TRBV7-9
j_call: TRBJ2-5
clone_size: .
d_call: TRBD2
cdr3_aa: CASSLALTSGDQETQYF
cdr3_nt: TGTGCCAGCAGCTTAGCGCTGACTAGCGGGGACCAAGAGACCCAGTACTTC

v_call: TRBV27
j_call: TRBJ1-2
clone_size: .
d_call: .
cdr3_aa: CASSPLGGGYGYTF
cdr3_nt: TGTGCCAGCAGTCCGTTGGGGGGCGGCTATGGCTACACCTTC

v_call: TRBV5-4
j_call: TRBJ2-1
clone_size: .
d_call: TRBD2
cdr3_aa: CASRLIAGGPVGSFNEQFF
cdr3_nt: TGTGCCAGCAGACTCATAGCGGGGGGGCCCGTGGGTTCATTCAATGAGCAGTTCTTC

v_call: TRBV29-1
j_call: TRBJ2-7
clone_size: .
d_call: .
cdr3_aa: CSVEDERPIASSYEQYF
cdr3_nt: TGCAGCGTTGAAGATGAGCGGCCAATAGCCTCCTCCTACGAGCAGTACTTC

v_call: TRBV7-9
j_call: TRBJ2-3
clone_size: .
d_call: .
cdr3_aa: CASSPTDTQYF
cdr3_nt: TGTGCCAGCAGCCCAACAGATACGCAGTATTTT

v_call: TRBV5-6
j_call: TRBJ2-7
clone_size: .
d_call: .
cdr3_aa: CASSFGRGYYEQYF
cdr3_nt: TGTGCCAGCAGCTTCGGCCGCGGCTACTACGAGCAGTACTTC

v_call: TRBV16
j_call: TRBJ1-2
clone_size: few
d_call: .
cdr3_aa: CASSQSADGYTF
cdr3_nt: TGTGCCAGCAGCCAATCGGCAGATGGCTACACCTTC

v_call: TRBV4-2
j_call: TRBJ2-7
clone_size: .
d_call: .
cdr3_aa: CASSQATGRYEQYF
cdr3_nt: TGTGCCAGCAGCCAAGCGACAGGGAGGTACGAGCAGTACTTC

v_call: TRBV11-3
j_call: TRBJ2-3
clone_size: .
d_call: TRBD2
cdr3_aa: CASSSPRASGGTTDTQYF
cdr3_nt: TGTGCCAGCAGCTCACCTCGGGCTAGCGGGGGAACGACAGATACGCAGTATTTT

v_call: TRBV6-5
j_call: TRBJ2-1
clone_size: .
d_call: TRBD1
cdr3_aa: CASSYSRQGVVFF
cdr3_nt: TGTGCCAGCAGTTACTCCAGACAGGGGGTGGTGTTCTTC

v_call: TRBV25-1
j_call: TRBJ1-1
clone_size: .
d_call: .
cdr3_aa: CASSESGGVNTEAFF
cdr3_nt: TGTGCCAGCAGTGAATCAGGAGGAGTGAACACTGAAGCTTTCTTT

v_call: TRBV29-1
j_call: TRBJ2-2
clone_size: .
d_call: .
cdr3_aa: CSVDPGGGELFF
cdr3_nt: TGCAGCGTTGATCCAGGAGGTGGGGAGCTGTTTTTT

v_call: TRBV4-1
j_call: TRBJ2-1
clone_size: .
d_call: TRBD2
cdr3_aa: CASSQVPSGLAGLSSSYNEQFF
cdr3_nt: TGCGCCAGCAGCCAAGTTCCCTCGGGACTAGCGGGATTATCGAGCTCCTACAATGAGCAGTTCTTC

v_call: TRBV6-5
j_call: TRBJ2-7
clone_size: .
d_call: .
cdr3_aa: CASSYNYEQYF
cdr3_nt: TGTGCCAGCAGCTATAACTACGAGCAGTACTTC

v_call: TRBV15
j_call: TRBJ1-5
clone_size: .
d_call: .
cdr3_aa: CATSRDLGGNQPQHF
cdr3_nt: TGTGCCACCAGCAGAGATCTAGGGGGCAATCAGCCCCAGCATTTT

v_call: TRBV7-9
j_call: TRBJ2-3
clone_size: .
d_call: TRBD2
cdr3_aa: CASSPARETSAPDTQYF
cdr3_nt: TGTGCCAGCAGCCCTGCCCGCGAGACTAGCGCCCCAGATACGCAGTATTTT

v_call: TRBV7-3
j_call: TRBJ2-3
clone_size: once
d_call: TRBD2
cdr3_aa: CASSFFSSGGTDTQYF
cdr3_nt: TGTGCCAGCAGCTTCTTTTCTAGCGGGGGTACAGATACGCAGTATTTT

v_call: TRBV6-1
j_call: TRBJ2-7
clone_size: .
d_call: TRBD1
cdr3_aa: CASSARDRVTRWYF
cdr3_nt: TGTGCCAGCAGTGCCCGGGACAGGGTGACACGTTGGTACTTC

v_call: TRBV5-1
j_call: TRBJ1-1
clone_size: .
d_call: TRBD1
cdr3_aa: CASSLKGATTEAFF
cdr3_nt: TGCGCCAGCAGCTTAAAGGGGGCGACCACTGAAGCTTTCTTT

v_call: TRBV4-3
j_call: TRBJ1-1
clone_size: .
d_call: .
cdr3_aa: CASSQRWRASNTEAFF
cdr3_nt: TGCGCCAGCAGCCAAAGATGGCGGGCCTCGAACACTGAAGCTTTCTTT

v_call: TRBV28
j_call: TRBJ2-3
clone_size: .
d_call: TRBD1
cdr3_aa: CASNPGQGGTDTQYF
cdr3_nt: TGTGCCAGCAACCCCGGACAGGGCGGCACAGATACGCAGTATTTT

v_call: TRBV5-1
j_call: TRBJ2-5
clone_size: .
d_call: TRBD1
cdr3_aa: CASSLIGTGEETQYF
cdr3_nt: TGCGCCAGCAGCTTGATAGGGACAGGGGAGGAGACCCAGTACTTC

v_call: TRBV7-9
j_call: TRBJ2-1
clone_size: once
d_call: TRBD1
cdr3_aa: CASSEVNRGNEQFF
cdr3_nt: TGTGCCAGCAGCGAGGTAAACAGGGGAAATGAGCAGTTCTTC

v_call: TRBV19
j_call: TRBJ2-7
clone_size: once
d_call: .
cdr3_aa: CASSGRVSGEQYF
cdr3_nt: TGTGCCAGTAGTGGCAGGGTCTCTGGCGAGCAGTACTTC